This T cell receptor (beta chain) was sequenced for a study of T cell changes during pregnancy in multiple sclerosis. The length of the CDR3 is 16 residues. V dropped 2 bases and J dropped 6 bases, with 16 bases sitting between them. Germline CDR1 reads MNHEY; CDR2 reads SMNVEV (reference sequence). Method: immunoSEQ multiplex PCR; TCRdb's copy keeps in-frame clones and lacks some. The sample comprises 65,000 to 80,000 clones, 85% to 95% of which are singletons, and 0.2% to 0.25% rests with the top ten. This clonotype originated in a female donor with multiple sclerosis, enrolled in a pregnancy study. Specimen: CD4+ T cells from peripheral blood mononuclear cells, collected before pregnancy. The rearrangement joins TRBV27 to TRBJ2-2, with a possible D match to TRBD2 (7 bases). This CDR3 reads CASSLITGRGPGELFF. Written as DNA, the CDR3 is TGTGCCAGCAGTTTAATAACAGGGAGGGGACCCGGGGAGCTGTTTTTT.